One sample yielded the 30 T cell receptor beta chains listed below, sequenced in a study of T cell changes during pregnancy in multiple sclerosis. Using immunoSEQ multiplex PCR, the repertoire was profiled, and TCRdb retains in-frame clones only, with some absent. The sample holds approximately 130,000 clones; about 95% are singletons and the top ten take around 0.4%. This sample comprised peripheral blood, obtained after pregnancy. Source of these receptors: a female donor with multiple sclerosis, enrolled in a pregnancy study.

The V and J genes are TRBV19 and TRBJ1-3; D gene uncertain. The CDR3 is made up of 15 amino acids. V lost 2 bases and J lost 1, with 9 bases in between. CDR1 and CDR2 from the germline V gene are LNHDA and SQIVND (reference sequence). The CDR3 region is CASSILGVSGNTIYF. CDR3 DNA sequence: TGTGCCAGTAGTATACTCGGGGTATCTGGAAACACCATATATTTT.

The CDR3 is CASSLQVEQFF. DNA for the CDR3: TGTGCCAGCAGCTTACAGGTTGAGCAGTTCTTC. The chain employs TRBV11-2 and TRBJ2-1; D is uncertain. This CDR3 contains 11 residues. Trimming cost V 2 bases and J 9 bases, with 5 bases left between them. From germline, CDR1 is SGHAT and CDR2 FQNNGV.

This clone was counted only a few times. The chain joins TRBV19 to TRBJ1-5, with 8 bases that match TRBD1. The V and J ends lost 11 bases and 6 bases, in that order; junction bases with no gene match: 9. This CDR3 region has 13 residues. From germline, CDR1 is LNHDA and CDR2 SQIVND (reference sequence). The DNA of the CDR3 is TGTGCCGCGGGGACAGGTCGGGGTCAGCCCCAGCATTTT. Protein: CAAGTGRGQPQHF.

The chain has TRBV4-2 and TRBJ2-3, with 13 bases aligning to TRBD2. The CDR3 is made up of 20 amino acids. V was pared by 0 bases and J by 3 bases, with 12 bases of the junction left unmatched. CDR1 and CDR2 from the germline V gene are LGHNA and YNFKEQ. CDR3 bases: TGTGCCAGCAGCCAAGATCTTTACACTAGCGGGAGGGCCGTGACAGATACGCAGTATTTT. Translated: CASSQDLYTSGRAVTDTQYF.

The V gene is TRBV7-3, the J gene TRBJ1-1; D is unresolved. CDR1 is SGHTA and CDR2 is FQGTGA in the germline V gene. The V gene lost 5 bases and the J gene lost 0 bases, with 13 bases spanning the gap. CDR3 length: 15 residues. The CDR3 protein is CASSREGFMNTEAFF. The DNA for the CDR3 is TGTGCCAGCAGCCGAGAGGGCTTTATGAACACTGAAGCTTTCTTT.

V and J are TRBV27 and TRBJ2-5; D is possibly TRBD2 (5 bases). V lost 8 bases and J 5 bases, leaving 21 bases between the germline ends. The CDR3 contains 15 residues. Germline V gene data show CDR1 as MNHEY and CDR2 as SMNVEV (reference sequence). DNA of the CDR3: TGTGCCAGCGCCCCGGCGGGCAGGCCCGGGGAGACCCAGTACTTC. It yields the protein CASAPAGRPGETQYF.

The chain carries TRBV9 and TRBJ2-1, with 11 bases identical to TRBD2. CDR1 SGDLS and CDR2 YYNGEE come from the germline V gene. CDR3 size: 16 residues. Trimming cost V 0 bases and J 8 bases; bases outside gene matches: 7. The chain's CDR3 is CASSVDAWTSGYEQFF. CDR3 nucleotides: TGTGCCAGCAGCGTAGATGCTTGGACTAGCGGGTATGAGCAGTTCTTC.

The chain employs TRBV5-1 and TRBJ2-1, with 9 positions matching TRBD2. The V gene end was trimmed by 0 bases and the J gene end by 1 base; junction bases not matched to a gene: 5. The CDR3 length is 17 residues. Germline V gene sequence: CDR1 SGHRS, CDR2 YFSETQ. CDR3 DNA: TGCGCCAGCAGCTTGGATTCTAGCGGGGCTTCCTACAATGAGCAGTTCTTC. Its protein product is CASSLDSSGASYNEQFF. Full variable domain (rest looked up from reference TRBV5-1 and TRBJ2-1): KAGVTQTPRYLIKTRGQQVTLSCSPISGHRSVSWYQQTPGQGLQFLFEYFSETQRNKGNFPGRFSGRQFSNSRSEMNVSTLELGDSALYLCASSLDSSGASYNEQFFGPGTRLTVL.

This rearrangement joins TRBV18 to TRBJ1-4, with TRBD1 identical over 7 bases. The V segment lost 4 bases and the J segment 3 bases; nucleotides outside the gene matches: 2. This CDR3 is 14 amino acids long. Germline values: CDR1 KGHSH, CDR2 LQKENI. CDR3 sequence reads: CASSRTGANEKLFF. Here the CDR3 DNA reads TGTGCCAGCTCACGGACAGGCGCTAATGAAAAACTGTTTTTT.

The chain is built from TRBV4-3 and TRBJ2-3, with 7 bases lining up with TRBD2. CDR1 and CDR2 from the germline V gene are LGHNA and YSLEER. The length of the CDR3 is 16 residues. V was pared by 1 base and J by 6 bases, with 10 bases of the junction left unmatched. The DNA for the CDR3 is TGCGCCAGCAGCCAAGGGGTCACTAGCGTTTCGGATACGCAGTATTTT. Its translation is CASSQGVTSVSDTQYF.

The chain has TRBV5-1 and TRBJ1-1; D might be TRBD1 (5 bases). This CDR3 has 15 residues. Looked up from germline, CDR1 is SGHRS and CDR2 is YFSETQ. Deletions cut 0 bases from V and 3 bases from J, with 12 bases between. Written as DNA, the CDR3 is TGCGCCAGCAGCTTGGCCCTTGGGGGGTACACTGAAGCTTTCTTT. This gives the protein CASSLALGGYTEAFF. Complete variable domain (other parts from reference TRBV5-1 and TRBJ1-1): KAGVTQTPRYLIKTRGQQVTLSCSPISGHRSVSWYQQTPGQGLQFLFEYFSETQRNKGNFPGRFSGRQFSNSRSEMNVSTLELGDSALYLCASSLALGGYTEAFFGQGTRLTVV.

The V call is TRBV5-1, the J call TRBJ2-3; 8 nucleotides line up with TRBD1. V gave up 3 bases and J gave up 4 bases; unmatched junction bases: 7. The germline V gene encodes CDR1 SGHRS and CDR2 YFSETQ. This CDR3 comprises 15 residues. The CDR3 DNA sequence: TGCGCCAGCAGCTCAAAAAGACAGGGGTCAGATACGCAGTATTTT. As protein: CASSSKRQGSDTQYF. Full variable domain (remainder filled in from reference TRBV5-1 and TRBJ2-3): KAGVTQTPRYLIKTRGQQVTLSCSPISGHRSVSWYQQTPGQGLQFLFEYFSETQRNKGNFPGRFSGRQFSNSRSEMNVSTLELGDSALYLCASSSKRQGSDTQYFGPGTRLTVL.

The V gene is TRBV7-2, the J gene TRBJ2-1, with 16 bases that match TRBD2. CDR1 is SGHTA and CDR2 is FQGNSA in the germline V gene. The CDR3 contains 16 residues. Trimming removed 5 bases from V and 10 bases from J; junction bases left unmatched: 8. The CDR3 DNA sequence: TGTGCCAGCAGCAAGGGACTAGCGGGAGGGCCACGGGAGCAGTTCTTC. It is translated as CASSKGLAGGPREQFF. The complete variable domain, with remaining parts taken from reference TRBV7-2 and TRBJ2-1, reads GAGVSQSPSNKVTEKGKDVELRCDPISGHTALYWYRQSLGQGLEFLIYFQGNSAPDKSGLPSDRFSAERTGGSVSTLTIQRTQQEDSAVYLCASSKGLAGGPREQFFGPGTRLTVL.

The V gene is TRBV19, the J gene TRBJ2-4, with TRBD2 matching 10 bases. The CDR3 sequence is 15 residues long. V lost 5 bases, J lost 8 bases, and 9 bases stayed unmatched. The germline gives CDR1 LNHDA, CDR2 SQIVND (reference sequence). Written as DNA, the CDR3 is TGTGCCAGTAGTCCTAAAGCGGGAGGGCCCGACATTCAGTACTTC. Residues: CASSPKAGGPDIQYF.

This clone was detected once. The CDR3 DNA sequence: TGTGCCAGCAGTGAAGAGGGGGGAGGGTGGTCCTCAAGGGGGGAAGATGAAAAACTGTTTTTT. The encoded protein is CASSEEGGGWSSRGEDEKLFF. The chain carries TRBV6-1 and TRBJ1-4; possible D gene TRBD1, 6 bases. CDR1 and CDR2 from the germline V gene are MNHNS and SASEGT. The CDR3 covers 21 residues. V was shortened by 1 base and J by 6 bases, with 30 bases between the two germline ends.

This chain uses TRBV7-2 with TRBJ1-1, with 9 positions matching TRBD1. In germline, CDR1 is SGHTA, CDR2 FQGNSA. CDR3 size: 15 residues. The ends lost 1 base at V and 5 bases at J; junction bases unmatched: 5. CDR3 DNA sequence: TGTGCCAGCAGCTTAGTAGGGACAGGGTTGACTGAAGCTTTCTTT. Translating gives CASSLVGTGLTEAFF.

The V and J genes are TRBV10-3 and TRBJ2-5; a weak D match, TRBD1 (5 bases). Germline CDR1 is ENHRY and CDR2 is SYGVKD. V was cut by 2 bases and J by 5 bases, with 12 bases left in between. The CDR3 contains 14 residues. The CDR3 region has the DNA TGTGCCATCAGTGAGAAGGGGCGCGCGGAGACCCAGTACTTC. Its protein product is CAISEKGRAETQYF.

This chain uses TRBV9 with TRBJ1-1, with D possibly being TRBD1 (5 bases). This CDR3 is 17 amino acids long. Looked up from germline, CDR1 is SGDLS and CDR2 is YYNGEE. Trimming took 4 bases from V and 4 from J, leaving 23 bases between them. DNA of the CDR3: TGTGCCAGCAGCCGTCCCAACCGGGACTTAGAGGCCACTGAAGCTTTCTTT. Its translation: CASSRPNRDLEATEAFF. Using reference TRBV9 and TRBJ1-1 for the parts outside the CDR3, the full variable domain is DSGVTQTPKHLITATGQRVTLRCSPRSGDLSVYWYQQSLDQGLQFLIQYYNGEERAKGNILERFSAQQFPDLHSELNLSSLELGDSALYFCASSRPNRDLEATEAFFGQGTRLTVV.

The chain combines TRBV4-2 with TRBJ2-3; 9 positions agree with TRBD1. This CDR3 is built from 21 residues. Germline CDR1 reads LGHNA; CDR2 reads YNFKEQ. V shed 4 bases, J shed 2 bases, and the junction held 22 bases outside the gene matches. The CDR3 DNA sequence: TGTGCCAGCAGCCGAATTCCGGGACAGGGCCTCCCGCACCTAAACACAGATACGCAGTATTTT. The encoded protein is CASSRIPGQGLPHLNTDTQYF.

The V and J genes are TRBV5-1 and TRBJ2-2, with TRBD1 as a possible D gene (5 bases). Trimming pared 3 bases from V and 6 bases from J, leaving 15 bases between. This CDR3 spans 15 amino acids. Germline assignment: CDR1 SGHRS and CDR2 YFSETQ. The CDR3 is CASSWKTAGPGELFF. CDR3 sequence (DNA): TGCGCCAGCAGCTGGAAGACAGCTGGTCCCGGGGAGCTGTTTTTT.

The chain carries TRBV5-4 and TRBJ2-5, with a possible D match to TRBD1 (5 bases). Germline V CDR1 and CDR2: SGHNT, YYREEE (reference sequence). Between the trimmed V and J ends, which lost 0 bases and 2 bases, there was a span of 8 bases. The CDR3 is made up of 14 amino acids. CDR3 amino acids: CASSLGQLQETQYF. As DNA, the CDR3 is TGTGCCAGCAGCTTGGGACAGCTTCAAGAGACCCAGTACTTC.

This chain links TRBV6-1 with TRBJ2-7, with D maybe TRBD1 (5 bases). Germline V gives CDR1 MNHNS, CDR2 SASEGT. The CDR3 covers 13 residues. V was trimmed by 3 bases and J by 5 bases, leaving 11 bases between them. The CDR3 DNA sequence: TGTGCCAGCAGTGATCAAGGGGTGAACGAGCAGTACTTC. Translation: CASSDQGVNEQYF.

V usage is TRBV5-4 and J usage is TRBJ2-1; the D gene is possibly TRBD2 (6 bases). With 2 bases removed from V and 10 bases from J, the gap between germline ends came to 10 bases. The CDR3 sequence is 12 residues long. CDR1 SGHNT and CDR2 YYREEE come from the germline V gene (reference sequence). CDR3 protein: CASSFGGVEQFF. DNA for the CDR3: TGTGCCAGCAGCTTCGGGGGAGTCGAGCAGTTCTTC.

The CDR3 sequence: CSVEPGGSEETQYF. The CDR3 nucleotides read TGCAGCGTTGAGCCCGGGGGGAGTGAGGAGACCCAGTACTTC. The rearrangement joins TRBV29-1 to TRBJ2-5, with 7 bases that match TRBD2. The CDR3 is 14 amino acids. The ends lost 3 bases at V and 5 bases at J; junction bases unmatched: 9. Germline CDR1 and CDR2: SQVTM and ANQGSEA.

DNA for the CDR3: TGTGCCAGTAGTAGAGACCGTCTAGCCTATGAGCAGTTCTTC. This gives the protein CASSRDRLAYEQFF. The V gene is TRBV19, the J gene TRBJ2-1; perhaps TRBD2 as D (5 bases). Trimming pared 4 bases from V and 8 bases from J, leaving 15 bases between. CDR3 length: 14 residues. Germline assignment: CDR1 LNHDA and CDR2 SQIVND (reference sequence). Full variable domain (missing parts from reference TRBV19 and TRBJ2-1): DGGITQSPKYLFRKEGQNVTLSCEQNLNHDAMYWYRQDPGQGLRLIYYSQIVNDFQKGDIAEGYSVSREKKESFPLTVTSAQKNPTAFYLCASSRDRLAYEQFFGPGTRLTVL.

The sample holds one count of this clone. In DNA, the CDR3 is TGTGCCAGCAAAGAGCGAGCGGGAGGGCAGAATGAGCAGTTCTTC. Protein product: CASKERAGGQNEQFF. The gene calls are TRBV2 and TRBJ2-1, with 10 bases aligning to TRBD2. Germline assignment: CDR1 SNHLY and CDR2 FYNNEI. The CDR3 consists of 15 residues. V was pared by 7 bases and J by 7 bases, with 10 bases of the junction left unmatched. Complete variable domain (other parts from reference TRBV2 and TRBJ2-1): EPEVTQTPSHQVTQMGQEVILRCVPISNHLYFYWYRQILGQKVEFLVSFYNNEISEKSEIFDDQFSVERPDGSNFTLKIRSTKLEDSAMYFCASKERAGGQNEQFFGPGTRLTVL.

This chain uses TRBV5-1 with TRBJ2-1, with unresolved D. The CDR3 consists of 12 residues. Germline loops: CDR1 SGHRS, CDR2 YFSETQ. Trimming pared 0 bases from V and 7 bases from J, leaving 5 bases between. CDR3 coding DNA: TGCGCCAGCAGCTTGGTAGAGAATGAGCAGTTCTTC. Amino acid sequence: CASSLVENEQFF.

The chain carries TRBV19 and TRBJ2-2, with 9 bases aligning to TRBD2. This CDR3 comprises 16 residues. Trimming took 7 bases from V and 1 from J; bases not matched to a gene: 7. Germline-derived CDR1 and CDR2 are LNHDA and SQIVND (reference sequence). The CDR3 loop is CASKGRLAENTGELFF. The CDR3 DNA is TGTGCCAGTAAAGGTCGACTAGCGGAGAACACCGGGGAGCTGTTTTTT.

The genes are TRBV10-3 and TRBJ2-2; 12 bases fit TRBD1. CDR3 length equals 15 residues. Looked up from germline, CDR1 is ENHRY and CDR2 is SYGVKD. The J segment lost 4 bases and the V segment lost 6 bases, leaving 3 bases of the junction unmatched. The CDR3 nucleotides are TGTGCCATCAGGGGACAGGGGGCGACCACCGGGGAGCTGTTTTTT. It translates to CAIRGQGATTGELFF.

The chain recombines TRBV9 with TRBJ1-1; D is undetermined. V dropped 4 bases and J dropped 3 bases, with 13 bases sitting between them. Germline assignment: CDR1 SGDLS and CDR2 YYNGEE. The CDR3 runs to 14 residues. The CDR3 is CASSPTLVHTEAFF. The CDR3 DNA is TGTGCCAGCAGCCCCACCCTAGTACACACTGAAGCTTTCTTT.